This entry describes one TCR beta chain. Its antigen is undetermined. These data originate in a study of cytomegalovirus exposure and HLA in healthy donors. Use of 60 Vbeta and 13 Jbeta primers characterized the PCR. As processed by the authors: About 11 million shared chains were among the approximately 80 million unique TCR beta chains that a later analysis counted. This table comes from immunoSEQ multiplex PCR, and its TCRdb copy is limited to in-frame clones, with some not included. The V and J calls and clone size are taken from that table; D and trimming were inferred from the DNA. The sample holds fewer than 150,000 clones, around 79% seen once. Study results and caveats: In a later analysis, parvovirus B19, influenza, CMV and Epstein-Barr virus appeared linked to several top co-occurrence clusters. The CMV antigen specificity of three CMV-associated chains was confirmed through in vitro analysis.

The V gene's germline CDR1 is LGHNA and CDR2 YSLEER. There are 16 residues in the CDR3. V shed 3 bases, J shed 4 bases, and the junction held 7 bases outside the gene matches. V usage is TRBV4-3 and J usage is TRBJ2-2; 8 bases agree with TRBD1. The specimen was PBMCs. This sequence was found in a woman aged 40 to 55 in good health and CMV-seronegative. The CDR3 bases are TGCGCCAGCAGCCAGAGGACAGGGATAAGCACCGGGGAGCTGTTTTTT. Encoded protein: CASSQRTGISTGELFF.